Each of the 3 T cell receptor beta chains below was sequenced from the same sample in a study of shared clonotypes between healthy human individuals (dated by TCRdb to 2020 to 2021). Library construction relied on the immunoSEQ multiplex PCR assay. This immuneACCESS table, as held by TCRdb, lists in-frame sequences with V and J called but not all clones. Of the missing ones, under half trace to an unresolved V gene in checked studies; the others have no known cause. A total of about 1.5 million clones appear in this sample, 96% of them only once. About 1.2% of the sample rests with the top ten. Sequenced sample: naive CD4+ T cells sorted from blood. The cell subset or site label here, explained by the study, means: CD45RA+ positively selected. The receptors were sampled from a man between 25 and 39 years old in good health.

This chain connects TRBV5-4 to TRBJ1-1; D gene ambiguous. The germline V and J ends were trimmed by 3 bases and 4 bases, with 13 bases remaining between them. CDR1 is SGHNT and CDR2 is YYREEE in the germline V gene (reference sequence). This CDR3 is 14 amino acids long. CDR3 in amino acids: CASSSVGRITEAFF. In nucleotides, the CDR3 is TGTGCCAGCAGCTCGGTGGGCAGGATCACTGAAGCTTTCTTT.

This clone showed up just once. V gene TRBV5-5 combines with J gene TRBJ2-7; D tentatively fits TRBD1 or TRBD2 (6 bases each). Trimming removed 0 bases from V and 1 base from J, with 14 bases in between. In germline, CDR1 is SGHKS, CDR2 YYEKEE (reference sequence). This CDR3 has 16 residues. In DNA, the CDR3 is TGTGCCAGCAGCTTGGTAGGGGGGCTTAATTCCTACGAGCAGTACTTC. It translates to CASSLVGGLNSYEQYF.

The J gene is TRBJ2-3, the V gene TRBV18; D gene unclear. Trimming removed 0 bases from V and 4 bases from J, with 5 bases in between. The CDR3 covers 13 residues. CDR1 is KGHSH and CDR2 is LQKENI in the germline V gene. CDR3 nucleotides: TGTGCCAGCTCACCACCGATTGCAGATACGCAGTATTTT. It specifies CASSPPIADTQYF.